The sequence of this T cell receptor beta chain was determined in a study of blood T cell repertoires in COVID-19. Overall study: Donors in the United States, Italy and Spain gave samples during acute or convalescent COVID-19. T cells, B-cell-depleted T cells, or PBMCs provided the cDNA or gDNA that served as material.

CDR3 length: 14 residues. CDR1 is LGHDT and CDR2 is YNNKEL in the germline V gene (reference sequence). Trimming shortened V by 0 bases and J by 7 bases, and 12 bases separated the two germline ends. Authors' analysis steps: Cell counts per sample came from amplifying reference gene primers. TCRdb keeps only in-frame clones here, not all; method: immunoSEQ multiplex PCR. V, J and clone size were drawn from that table, and D and trimming were deduced from the DNA. The sample lists some 200,000 clones, roughly four fifths occurring once. Sequencing used peripheral blood. The V call is TRBV3-1 (or the pseudogene TRBV3-2), the J call TRBJ1-2; the D is unclear. The receptor's source is a woman in her thirties or forties with acute or convalescent COVID-19. CDR3 sequence: CASSQERAIRGYTF. The CDR3 DNA sequence: TGTGCCAGCAGCCAAGAGCGGGCGATCCGTGGCTACACCTTC.